This entry concerns a single T cell receptor (beta chain). A read error may produce the germline difference seen at one junction end. This sample is drawn from a study of CD8+CD57+ T cells in acquired aplastic anemia. According to the study, genomic DNA was the template for TCR beta VDJ and CDR3 profiling. TCRdb called the reads again in MiXCR, with one record for every CDR3 protein. This sample yields roughly 180,000 distinct CDR3 sequences, of which 45% to 60% are seen a single time; 13% belongs to the top ten. Previously, flow cytometry had revealed CD8+CD57+ cell expansion in the patients chosen for sequencing. The CDR3 is 16 amino acids. CDR1 LGHNA and CDR2 YNFKEQ come from the germline V gene.

The rearrangement uses TRBV4-2 and TRBJ2-5; TRBD2 aligns across 14 bases. This receptor was taken from a human donor with aplastic anemia. Sequenced material: sorted CD4+, CD8+, or CD8+CD57+ T cells (not recorded which) from PBMCs. The CDR3 reads CAGSLGTSGGQETQYF. The CDR3 DNA is TGTGCCGGCAGCCTGGGGACTAGCGGGGGCCAAGAGACCCAGTACTTC.